This paragraph covers one T cell receptor beta chain sequence. The data derive from a study of T cell changes during pregnancy in multiple sclerosis. Sequenced by immunoSEQ multiplex PCR; TCRdb stores in-frame clones only, minus some. The sample has around 65,000 clones; roughly nine tenths are singletons. The CDR3 is 15 residues long. In germline, CDR1 is LNHNV, CDR2 YYDKDF (reference sequence). The ends were cut back, 1 base at V and 7 bases at J, with 13 bases in the middle. The chain combines TRBV15 with TRBJ1-4; tentative D call: TRBD1 (5 bases). This clonotype was obtained from a female donor in good health, enrolled as a control in a pregnancy study. The sequencing here drew on peripheral blood, taken in the first trimester of pregnancy. The CDR3 loop is CATSRVGGRGEKLFF. DNA of the CDR3: TGTGCCACCAGCAGAGTTGGGGGGAGGGGTGAAAAACTGTTTTTT.